These T cell receptor beta chains were read from a single sample in a study of CD8 T cells in ankylosing spondylitis. TCRdb re-called the 5' RACE reads through MiXCR, storing one row per CDR3 protein. The sample comprises more than 250,000 distinct CDR3 sequences, roughly 12% of which are singletons, and 9.1% rests with the top ten. The sample was blood, either unsorted or a sorted T cell fraction (not recorded which). The receptors here all came from a female donor with ankylosing spondylitis or in good health (not recorded which). The CDR3 runs from the conserved cysteine through the conserved F or W. D genes are given only for firm matches. Expanded clones are given a class, and other clones once, few, many or no size at all.

J gene,V gene,D gene,CDR3 length,clone size,CDR3 DNA,CDR3 protein
TRBJ2-2,TRBV7-6,TRBD2,15,-,TGTGCCAGCAGCCCCCTAGCGGGCCGCACCGGGGAGCTGTTTTTT,CASSPLAGRTGELFF
TRBJ2-7,TRBV20-1,-,15,-,TGCAGTGCTAGAGATCCCGGGAGTTCTCCCCACGAGCAGTACTTC,CSARDPGSSPHEQYF
TRBJ2-3,TRBV5-1,-,13,many,TGCGCCAGCAGGGCCGAGGGGGCAGATACGCAGTATTTT,CASRAEGADTQYF
TRBJ2-1,TRBV2,-,13,-,TGTGCCAGCAGTGAGAACGAAAACAATGAGCAGTTCTTC,CASSENENNEQFF
TRBJ2-1,TRBV20-1,-,12,many,TGCAGTGCTAGTGAACTAGCCCATGAGCAGTTCTTC,CSASELAHEQFF
TRBJ2-1,TRBV6-6,-,13,-,TGTGCCAGCAGTTCCGGCCGTAGCAATGAGCAGTTCTTC,CASSSGRSNEQFF
TRBJ2-5,TRBV20-1,-,15,many,TGCAGTGCTAGAGGTAGTACAGGCCTGCAAGAGACCCAGTACTTC,CSARGSTGLQETQYF
TRBJ2-7,TRBV12-3/TRBV12-4,-,11,many,TGTGCCAGCAGTTTTATCGACGAGCAGTACTTC,CASSFIDEQYF
TRBJ2-1,TRBV20-1,-,15,many,TGCAGTGCTCCATTTCGGGGGGCATCCTACAATGAGCAGTTCTTC,CSAPFRGASYNEQFF
TRBJ1-4,TRBV20-1,-,14,many,TGCAGTGCTAGAGGCCAGGGGAATAATGAAAAACTGTTTTTT,CSARGQGNNEKLFF
TRBJ2-6,TRBV5-1,-,13,many,TGCGCCAGCAGCTTTAAAGGGGCCAACGTCCTGACTTTC,CASSFKGANVLTF
TRBJ2-2,TRBV7-6,-,16,-,TGTGCCAGCAGCTTAGTCGGGGGGCAGAGCACCGGGGAGCTGTTTTTT,CASSLVGGQSTGELFF
TRBJ1-1,TRBV5-5,-,13,many,TGTGCCAGCAGCTTGCCCCAGACAGCTGAAGCTTTCTTT,CASSLPQTAEAFF
TRBJ2-5,TRBV20-1,TRBD2,13,-,TGCAGTGCTAGAGGGGGGGGCCAAGAGACCCAGTACTTC,CSARGGGQETQYF
TRBJ1-1,TRBV29-1,-,12,few,TGCAGCGTTGTCCGGGCAAACACTGAAGCTTTCTTT,CSVVRANTEAFF
TRBJ2-1,TRBV7-2,TRBD1,15,-,TGTGCCAGCAGCTTAGCAACTGACAGGGACAATGAGCAGTTCTTC,CASSLATDRDNEQFF
TRBJ2-5,TRBV20-1,-,13,few,TGCAGTGCAACGGGGGCGGGACAAGAGACCCAGTACTTC,CSATGAGQETQYF
TRBJ2-2,TRBV27,TRBD2,14,many,TGTGCCAGCACGGGACTACCCTACACCGGGGAGCTGTTTTTT,CASTGLPYTGELFF
TRBJ2-2,TRBV6-6,-,12,many,TGTGCCAGCAGTTATAGGGGCGGGGAGCTGTTTTTT,CASSYRGGELFF
TRBJ2-7,TRBV20-1,TRBD1,14,many,TGCAGTGCAGAAGGACAGGTCAGCTCCTACGAGCAGTACTTC,CSAEGQVSSYEQYF
TRBJ2-3,TRBV20-1,TRBD2,16,many,TGCAGTGCCCGGGCGACTAGCGGGGGCCCCGTACCCTTGCAGTATTTT,CSARATSGGPVPLQYF
TRBJ1-5,TRBV20-1,-,15,many,TGCAGTGCTAGAAGGGAGGGCGATGGCAATCAGCCCCAGCATTTT,CSARREGDGNQPQHF
TRBJ2-1,TRBV28,TRBD2,18,-,TGTGCCAGCAGTTCCCCGGGACTAGGATCGGCGGCCTACAATGAGCAGTTCTTC,CASSSPGLGSAAYNEQFF
TRBJ2-1,TRBV12-3/TRBV12-4,-,14,many,TGTGCCAGCAGGATGGCGGCCCAATACAATGAGCAGTTCTTC,CASRMAAQYNEQFF
TRBJ2-1,TRBV7-8,-,13,once,TGTGCCAGCAGCTTAGAAGGATTAAGGCAGCAGTTCTTC,CASSLEGLRQQFF
TRBJ2-2,TRBV7-6,-,18,many,TGTGCCAGCAGCCTATTAGCTGGGAGGGGGGCGTACACCGGGGAGCTGTTTTTT,CASSLLAGRGAYTGELFF
TRBJ1-5,TRBV7-8,-,17,-,TGTGCCAGCAGCCCCCATAGGCAGGGCCGATCGAGGCAGCCCCAGCATTTT,CASSPHRQGRSRQPQHF
TRBJ1-2,TRBV7-9,TRBD1,16,few,TGTGCCAGCAGCACAAACAGGGGGCGTGGGGGTTATGGCTACACCTTC,CASSTNRGRGGYGYTF
TRBJ2-1,TRBV12-3/TRBV12-4,-,14,many,TGTGCCAGCAGTCCGGGGGCCGCCTACAATGAGCAGTTCTTC,CASSPGAAYNEQFF
TRBJ2-3,TRBV28,-,14,many,TGTGCCAGCAGTTTCGTAGGCGGGGAAGATACGCAGTATTTT,CASSFVGGEDTQYF
TRBJ1-1,TRBV5-1,-,13,many,TGCGCCAGCAGCACTCAGGGGAATGTTGAAGCTTTCTTT,CASSTQGNVEAFF
TRBJ1-2,TRBV4-2,-,18,-,TGTGCCAGCAGCCAAGAAGTTAGGGGGGGCAGAAGCGGGTATGGCTACACCTTC,CASSQEVRGGRSGYGYTF
TRBJ2-5,TRBV18,-,14,few,TGTGCCAGCTCATTCCAGGTTTTTGAAGAGACCCAGTACTTC,CASSFQVFEETQYF